These T cell receptor beta chains were read from a single sample in a study of blood T cells in healthy people across ages. A single record per CDR3 protein comes from TCRdb applying MiXCR to the 5' RACE reads. The sample contains some 1.7 million distinct CDR3 sequences, roughly 27% of which appear only once. The sample taken for sequencing was blood. All receptors derive from a woman aged 30 to 39 in good health. Each CDR3 is given with its conserved first and last residue. Each record gives: J gene, V gene, clone size, D gene, CDR3 protein. The D gene is left open where the match is weak. The listing skips clone size in some rows; elsewhere it reads once, few, many or a size class.

TRBJ2-7 TRBV10-3 many . CAIAAGLSYEQYF
TRBJ2-1 TRBV4-1 . TRBD1 CASSQPHGTGFGGNEQFF
TRBJ1-1 TRBV12-3/TRBV12-4 few . CASSSSPGFWMNTEAFF
TRBJ1-2 TRBV7-2 . TRBD1 CASSFTGDGSGYTF
. TRBV27 . . CTSSLSTDNEQYF
TRBJ2-4 TRBV12-3/TRBV12-4 . . CASSFAESEYF
TRBJ2-4 TRBV6-1 . . CASSLQVLAKNIQYF
TRBJ2-6 TRBV6-4 . . CASSDEAGANVLTF
TRBJ2-5 TRBV20-1 few . CSARPPAGAEETQYF
TRBJ2-7 TRBV21-1 . . CASSNRKKKKREYEQYF
TRBJ1-4 TRBV6-5 few . CASSSQGTANEKLFF
TRBJ2-2 TRBV3-1 . TRBD1 CARRGSFAGELFF
TRBJ2-7 TRBV28 many . CASSTGTTYEQYF
TRBJ1-2 TRBV9 many TRBD1 CASRSGGVYGYTF
TRBJ2-3 TRBV12-3/TRBV12-4 . TRBD2 CASSWLGGADTQYF
TRBJ2-1 TRBV24-1 . TRBD1 CATSDWTGQFF
TRBJ2-1 TRBV27 . TRBD2 CASSLTAGARNEQFF
TRBJ2-7 TRBV20-1 few TRBD2 CSAMELAVSYEQYF
TRBJ2-7 TRBV20-1 . . CSAPPTGASYEQYF
TRBJ1-4 TRBV28 . . CASSSMTTLNEKLFF
TRBJ1-5 TRBV28 few . CASSLAREMSQPQHF
TRBJ2-1 TRBV20-1 . TRBD2 CSARPGLASYNEQFF
TRBJ1-1 TRBV7-3 . . CASSLSAGETEAFF
TRBJ2-1 TRBV11-2 . . CASSPGQGGAYNEQFF
TRBJ2-7 TRBV20-1 many . CSATAGTPSYEQYF
TRBJ2-4 TRBV2 . . CASSAGSPNIQYF
TRBJ2-7 TRBV3-1 many . CASSVAKPYEQYF
TRBJ2-3 TRBV20-1 . TRBD2 CSARDRSGRPPDTQYF
TRBJ2-7 TRBV9 . . CASRTRGRTYEQYF
TRBJ1-2 TRBV11-1 few . CASSPRDPSGYTF
TRBJ2-7 TRBV20-1 many TRBD1 CSARQGQDHEQYF
TRBJ2-2 TRBV4-2 . TRBD2 CASSQAPGGGTGELFF
TRBJ1-2 TRBV14 . . CASSQGLSAGVNYGYTF
TRBJ2-1 TRBV5-1 . . CASSLISSYEQFF
TRBJ1-2 TRBV20-1 . . CSAGSGYTF
TRBJ2-1 TRBV20-1 many . CSAREGPGSHEQFF
TRBJ2-1 TRBV2 . TRBD1 CASRVARGLDEQFF
TRBJ2-5 TRBV7-2 few . CASSLNSFETQYF
TRBJ2-5 TRBV6-5 . . CASRLAANRTQYF
TRBJ2-7 TRBV5-1 few . CASSLDSPTGEQYF
. TRBV7-3 . . CAGSAEPGAETQYF
TRBJ1-4 TRBV6-5 many TRBD1 CASSADRATNEKLFF
TRBJ1-2 TRBV29-1 . TRBD1 CSAAPGQGCYGYTF
TRBJ1-2 TRBV29-1 few . CSVAERGRYGYTF
TRBJ1-2 TRBV20-1 . TRBD1 CSALIGTGRYGYTF
TRBJ2-7 TRBV29-1 many TRBD2 CSVVWGGGGSSYEQYF
TRBJ2-1 TRBV20-1 few TRBD1 CSARRTGGAYNEQFF
TRBJ2-7 TRBV10-3 many TRBD1 CAISGTGGYEQYF
TRBJ1-4 TRBV21-1 . . CASSKERSRQSYNEKRFF
TRBJ1-4 TRBV4-3 . . CASSQDLRALEKLFF
TRBJ2-3 TRBV11-3 . TRBD2 CASSLGGLAGAVTDTQYF
TRBJ2-1 TRBV5-1 . TRBD2 CASSPGGTSGFYNEQFF
TRBJ2-3 TRBV20-1 few . CSANGDGGNTDTQYF
TRBJ2-3 TRBV20-1 . TRBD2 CSGYLAGETDTQYF